The 7 T cell receptor beta chains presented below share a single source sample, sequenced in a study of shared clonotypes between healthy human individuals. Clones were sequenced by immunoSEQ multiplex PCR, and TCRdb holds only the in-frame ones, with some missing. The table lists 2 million to 2.5 million clones, approximately 93% of them singletons. Sequencing was carried out using naive CD4+ T cells from PBMCs. Subset defined: CD45RA+ positively selected. These receptors originate from a man between 18 and 29 years old in good health. Some clones in this sample may be carry-over from other donors' samples.

The J gene is TRBJ2-1, the V gene TRBV10-3; the D gene is possibly TRBD2 (5 bases). The germline V and J ends were trimmed by 6 bases and 8 bases, with 20 bases remaining between them. Germline V lookup: CDR1 ENHRY, CDR2 SYGVKD. This CDR3 region has 15 residues. CDR3 DNA sequence: TGTGCCATCAGCCCTTCACTGGCGGGTTCGGATGAGCAGTTCTTC. It codes for CAISPSLAGSDEQFF.

The chain joins TRBV28 to TRBJ1-1; 7 nucleotides agree with TRBD1. The CDR3 totals 15 residues. V shed 6 bases and J 1 base; nucleotides not matched to a gene: 8. Germline CDR1 MDHEN, CDR2 SYDVKM. The CDR3 DNA sequence: TGTGCCAGCAGCCGTAGACAGGGCGGGAACACTGAAGCTTTCTTT. Amino acid sequence: CASSRRQGGNTEAFF.

The V and J genes are TRBV2 and TRBJ2-1; perhaps TRBD1 as D (5 bases). CDR1 is SNHLY, CDR2 FYNNEI, per germline. The V and J ends lost 6 bases and 0 bases respectively, with 12 bases between them. The CDR3 covers 15 residues. The CDR3 coding sequence is TGTGCCAGCAGGCGCCGTAGGGGCTCCTACAATGAGCAGTTCTTC. Translating gives CASRRRRGSYNEQFF.

The chain is built from TRBV25-1 and TRBJ2-2; D gene uncertain. With 10 bases removed from V and 2 bases from J, the gap between germline ends came to 14 bases. Germline CDR1 reads MGHDK; CDR2 reads SYGVNS. The CDR3 has 14 residues. CDR3 loop: CATLGERNTGELFF. The CDR3 DNA follows: TGTGCCACCCTAGGAGAGAGAAACACCGGGGAGCTGTTTTTT.

The V and J genes are TRBV29-1 and TRBJ2-6; D not certain. In germline, CDR1 is SQVTM, CDR2 ANQGSEA. This CDR3 is built from 14 residues. The ends were cut back, 5 bases at V and 4 bases at J, with 12 bases in the middle. The CDR3 is CSVLTGYGANVLTF. DNA for the CDR3: TGCAGCGTTTTGACTGGGTACGGGGCCAACGTCCTGACTTTC.

V usage is TRBV18 and J usage is TRBJ2-7; a weak D match, TRBD1 (5 bases). The germline V gene has CDR1 KGHSH and CDR2 LQKENI. The CDR3 contains 12 residues. The V and J ends lost 6 bases and 3 bases respectively, with 9 bases between them. The CDR3 here is CASSTGIYEQYF. In DNA form, the CDR3 reads TGTGCCAGCTCCACAGGAATCTACGAGCAGTACTTC.

This chain connects TRBV4-2 to TRBJ2-3; D call uncertain. V was clipped by 1 base and J by 0 bases, with 8 bases between them. This CDR3 contains 15 residues. Germline CDR1 and CDR2: LGHNA and YNFKEQ. This CDR3 reads CASSQASLSTDTQYF. The CDR3 coding sequence is TGTGCCAGCAGCCAAGCCAGCCTCAGCACAGATACGCAGTATTTT.